These 15 T cell receptor beta chains were all obtained from the same sample, sequenced in a study of blood T cell repertoires in COVID-19. TCRdb keeps only in-frame clones here, not all; method: immunoSEQ multiplex PCR. The table lists around 94,000 clones, 70% to 90% of them singletons. The material sequenced was peripheral blood. The receptors were sampled from a man in his fifties with active COVID-19.

This chain connects TRBV15 to TRBJ2-3; D may be TRBD1 (6 bases). Germline V gene sequence: CDR1 LNHNV, CDR2 YYDKDF (reference sequence). The CDR3 runs to 15 residues. Between the trimmed V and J ends, which lost 5 bases and 0 bases, there was a span of 12 bases. As DNA, the CDR3 is TGTGCCACCAGCCAGGACAGATTTAGCACAGATACGCAGTATTTT. Its protein is CATSQDRFSTDTQYF.

The chain combines TRBV13 with TRBJ1-2; D not resolved. The V and J ends lost 1 base and 8 bases respectively, with 8 bases between them. Germline V gene sequence: CDR1 PRHDT, CDR2 FYEKMQ (reference sequence). This CDR3 spans 12 amino acids. The CDR3 nucleotides read TGTGCCAGCAGCTTAGTCGAGGTCGGCTACACCTTC. Amino acid sequence: CASSLVEVGYTF.

The CDR3 sequence: CASSRTTGGAGTQYF. DNA for the CDR3: TGTGCCAGCTCACGGACCACGGGGGGCGCAGGAACGCAGTATTTT. V usage is TRBV18 and J usage is TRBJ2-3, with D maybe TRBD2 (7 bases). V lost 4 bases, J lost 9 bases, and 20 bases lay in between. CDR1 is KGHSH, CDR2 LQKENI, per germline. CDR3 length: 15 residues.

The chain uses TRBV27 and TRBJ1-5; D is perhaps TRBD1 (6 bases). Trimming shortened V by 5 bases and J by 0 bases, and 23 bases separated the two germline ends. The CDR3 consists of 19 residues. The germline V gene encodes CDR1 MNHEY and CDR2 SMNVEV (reference sequence). As DNA, the CDR3 is TGTGCCAGCAGTGCCGGGACACCCATTCGACGATATAGCAATCAGCCCCAGCATTTT. As protein: CASSAGTPIRRYSNQPQHF.

The chain has TRBV7-2 and TRBJ2-5; no reliable D call. This CDR3 is built from 13 residues. Trimming left V 3 bases short and J 2 bases short, with 7 bases between. Germline CDR1 reads SGHTA; CDR2 reads FQGNSA. This CDR3 reads CASSFGRQETQYF. The DNA of the CDR3 is TGTGCCAGCAGCTTTGGCAGGCAAGAGACCCAGTACTTC.

V gene TRBV6-6 combines with J gene TRBJ1-2; TRBD1 matches at 9 bases. V was clipped by 6 bases and J by 6 bases; unmatched bases: 8. Germline CDR1 reads MNHNY; CDR2 reads SVGAGI (reference sequence). The CDR3 contains 14 residues. Here the CDR3 reads CASRLPGQGDGYTF. The CDR3, as DNA: TGTGCCAGCAGACTCCCGGGACAGGGAGATGGCTACACCTTC.

The rearrangement uses TRBV9 and TRBJ2-2; 7 bases are shared with TRBD1. The CDR3 consists of 13 residues. Looked up from germline, CDR1 is SGDLS and CDR2 is YYNGEE. The V gene end was trimmed by 5 bases and the J gene end by 5 bases; junction bases not matched to a gene: 3. Written as DNA, the CDR3 is TGTGCCAGCAGGGAACAGGGGACCGGGGAGCTGTTTTTT. It specifies CASREQGTGELFF.

The J gene is TRBJ2-1, the V gene TRBV5-1; 7 bases align to TRBD1. Germline V gives CDR1 SGHRS, CDR2 YFSETQ. The CDR3 contains 15 residues. The V segment lost 6 bases and the J segment 5 bases; nucleotides outside the gene matches: 11. CDR3 sequence reads: CASNLGEQGHNEQFF. CDR3 nucleotides: TGCGCCAGCAACTTAGGGGAACAGGGGCACAATGAGCAGTTCTTC.

The V call is TRBV19, the J call TRBJ2-2; 9 bases align to TRBD2. J gave up 6 bases and V 3 bases, and 5 bases lay outside the gene matches. This CDR3 has 15 amino acids. Germline V gene sequence: CDR1 LNHDA, CDR2 SQIVND (reference sequence). The CDR3 nucleotides are TGTGCCAGTAGTATTCCGGGACTAGCCTCCGGGGAGCTGTTTTTT. Translating gives CASSIPGLASGELFF.

This chain connects TRBV4-2 to TRBJ2-5, with 14 positions matching TRBD2. The V segment lost 1 base and the J segment 2 bases; nucleotides outside the gene matches: 3. Germline-derived CDR1 and CDR2 are LGHNA and YNFKEQ. The CDR3 totals 17 residues. For the CDR3, the DNA is TGTGCCAGCAGCCAAGGGACTAGCGGGGGGTCTCAAGAGACCCAGTACTTC. Its translation: CASSQGTSGGSQETQYF.

The V and J genes are TRBV9 and TRBJ2-2; TRBD2 matches 11 bases. There are 17 residues in the CDR3. In germline, CDR1 is SGDLS, CDR2 YYNGEE. V lost 0 bases and J lost 2; bases outside the gene matches: 3. The CDR3 DNA reads as TGTGCCAGCAGCGTAGATACTAGCGGGAGAAACACCGGGGAGCTGTTTTTT. The encoded protein is CASSVDTSGRNTGELFF.

The chain is built from TRBV2 and TRBJ2-3; TRBD2 matches 9 bases. CDR1 and CDR2 from the germline V gene are SNHLY and FYNNEI. V dropped 4 bases and J dropped 3; count of bases not matched to a gene: 11. The CDR3 runs 17 residues. CDR3 region: CASSGPSAGGFTDTQYF. In DNA form, the CDR3 reads TGTGCCAGCAGTGGTCCCTCGGCGGGGGGGTTTACAGATACGCAGTATTTT.

This clone was seen a single time. The rearrangement uses TRBV15 and TRBJ1-2, with D maybe TRBD1 (5 bases). V lost 0 bases to trimming and J lost 2 bases, with 10 bases between them. The CDR3 is made up of 15 amino acids. Germline V gives CDR1 LNHNV, CDR2 YYDKDF (reference sequence). CDR3 DNA: TGTGCCACCAGCAGAGATGCTGGGGGGAACTATGGCTACACCTTC. Translated, it gives CATSRDAGGNYGYTF.

V is TRBV7-3 and J is TRBJ2-2, with TRBD2 matching 9 bases. V shed 3 bases and J 4 bases; nucleotides not matched to a gene: 12. The CDR3 is 18 amino acids. Germline V CDR1 and CDR2: SGHTA, FQGTGA. DNA of the CDR3: TGTGCCAGCAGCTTCGATACTCGCGGGGGGGCCAGCACCGGGGAGCTGTTTTTT. Translating gives CASSFDTRGGASTGELFF.

This rearrangement joins TRBV25-1 to TRBJ2-5; a possible D gene is TRBD2 (6 bases). V was cut by 1 base and J by 0 bases, with 6 bases left in between. Germline assignment: CDR1 MGHDK and CDR2 SYGVNS. The CDR3 runs to 14 residues. In DNA form, the CDR3 reads TGTGCCAGCAGTGAATCGGGAGACCAAGAGACCCAGTACTTC. Translated, it gives CASSESGDQETQYF.